This TCR beta chain came from a study of post-analysis software for immune sequencing data. Whole-study context: As for disease course, relapsing-remitting, secondary progressive and progressive-relapsing multiple sclerosis were all included. Study-wide findings and caveats: Samples from a shared batch, those prepared together, strongly co-clustered by F measure. Normalized Chao1 diversity was significantly lower in multiple sclerosis patients than in controls. Five TRBV segments (TRBV5-6, TRBV5-1 and TRBV20-1 among them) occurred more frequently in patients than in controls.

This clonotype was seen more than once but under ten times. Its specificity is unknown. This CDR3 has 14 residues. V was clipped by 6 bases and J by 6 bases; unmatched bases: 8. Germline V lookup: CDR1 DFQATT, CDR2 SNEGSKA (reference sequence). Every TCR beta cDNA library bore unique molecular identifiers. Researchers reported approximately 480,000 cDNA molecules coming from approximately 1 to 10 million T cells. TCRdb recomputed calls from the PCR reads with MiXCR, one row per CDR3 protein. The sample lists some 690,000 distinct CDR3 sequences; around 60% were seen once. The chain uses TRBV20-1 and TRBJ1-5; 10 bases are a match to TRBD1. Sequenced material: blood. The source of this sequence is a girl aged 2 to 9 with multiple sclerosis. CDR3 DNA sequence: TGCAGTGCCCGGACAGGGGGTGGGGGTCAGCCCCAGCATTTT. It is translated as CSARTGGGGQPQHF.